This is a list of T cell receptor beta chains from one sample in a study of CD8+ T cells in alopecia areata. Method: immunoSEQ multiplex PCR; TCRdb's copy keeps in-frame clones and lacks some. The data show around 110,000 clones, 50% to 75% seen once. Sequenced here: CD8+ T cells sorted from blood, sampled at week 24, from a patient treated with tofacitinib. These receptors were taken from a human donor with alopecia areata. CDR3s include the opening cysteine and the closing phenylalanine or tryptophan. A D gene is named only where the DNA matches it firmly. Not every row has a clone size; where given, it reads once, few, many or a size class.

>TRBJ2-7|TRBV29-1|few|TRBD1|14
CSVEDDRASYEQYF
TGCAGCGTTGAAGATGACAGGGCGTCCTACGAGCAGTACTTC
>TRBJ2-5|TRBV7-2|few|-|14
CASSLVGRQETQYF
TGTGCCAGCAGCTTAGTGGGCAGGCAAGAGACCCAGTACTTC
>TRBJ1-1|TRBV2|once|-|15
CASSEFARMNTEAFF
TGTGCCAGCAGTGAGTTTGCAAGAATGAACACTGAAGCTTTCTTT
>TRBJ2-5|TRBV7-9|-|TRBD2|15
CASSYIAGGQETQYF
TGTGCCAGCAGCTACATAGCGGGGGGGCAAGAGACCCAGTACTTC
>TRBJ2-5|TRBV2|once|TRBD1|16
CASSEALEGQQETQYF
TGTGCCAGCAGTGAAGCGCTAGAGGGACAGCAAGAGACCCAGTACTTC
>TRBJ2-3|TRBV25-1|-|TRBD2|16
CASSEWTSGPTDTQYF
TGTGCCAGCAGTGAATGGACTAGCGGACCCACAGATACGCAGTATTTT
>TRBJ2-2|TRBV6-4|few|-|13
CASSDKNTGELFF
TGTGCCAGCAGTGACAAGAACACCGGGGAGCTGTTTTTT
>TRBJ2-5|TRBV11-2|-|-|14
CASSSVQGQETQYF
TGTGCCAGCAGCAGTGTGCAGGGGCAAGAGACCCAGTACTTC
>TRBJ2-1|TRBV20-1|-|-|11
CSAEDGNEQFF
TGCAGTGCTGAAGACGGAAATGAGCAGTTCTTC
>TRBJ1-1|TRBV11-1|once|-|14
CASRRGSGNTEAFF
TGTGCCAGCAGGAGAGGTTCGGGGAACACTGAAGCTTTCTTT
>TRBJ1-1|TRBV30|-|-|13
CAWSGRERTEAFF
TGTGCCTGGAGTGGGAGGGAAAGGACTGAAGCTTTCTTT
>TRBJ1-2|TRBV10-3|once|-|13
CAIREGGGNGYTF
TGTGCCATCAGAGAAGGGGGAGGGAATGGCTACACCTTC
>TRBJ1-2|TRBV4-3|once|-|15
CASSQEQGLNYGYTF
TGCGCCAGCAGCCAAGAGCAGGGGCTTAACTATGGCTACACCTTC
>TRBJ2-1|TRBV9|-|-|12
CASSLDTPEQFF
TGTGCCAGCAGCCTCGACACTCCAGAGCAGTTCTTC
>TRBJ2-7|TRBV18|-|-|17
CASSPRVQGRDPYEQYF
TGTGCCAGCTCACCAAGGGTCCAGGGTAGAGACCCCTACGAGCAGTACTTC
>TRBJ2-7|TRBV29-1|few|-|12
CSASTDSYEQYF
TGCAGCGCTTCGACAGACTCCTACGAGCAGTACTTC
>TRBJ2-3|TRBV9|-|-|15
CASSAGDSSTDTQYF
TGTGCCAGCAGCGCGGGGGACTCCTCCACAGATACGCAGTATTTT
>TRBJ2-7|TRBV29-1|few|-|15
CSVEDLTQGLYEQYF
TGCAGCGTTGAAGATCTTACCCAGGGTTTGTACGAGCAGTACTTC
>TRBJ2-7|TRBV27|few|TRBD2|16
CASSLSRGGGTYEQYF
TGTGCCAGCAGTTTATCCCGGGGCGGGGGGACCTACGAGCAGTACTTC
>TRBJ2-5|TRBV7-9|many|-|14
CASSPRTPEETQYF
TGTGCCAGCAGCCCACGGACCCCAGAGGAGACCCAGTACTTC
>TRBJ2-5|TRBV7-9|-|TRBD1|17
CASSPSHPPGGTETQYF
TGTGCCAGCAGCCCCTCCCACCCCCCAGGGGGCACAGAGACCCAGTACTTC
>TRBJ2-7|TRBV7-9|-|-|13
CASSSPYSYEQYF
TGTGCCAGCAGCTCCCCCTATTCCTACGAGCAGTACTTC
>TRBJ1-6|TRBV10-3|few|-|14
CATLQDRYNSPLHF
TGTGCCACCCTTCAGGACAGATATAATTCACCCCTCCACTTT
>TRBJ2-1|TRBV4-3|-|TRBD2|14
CASSERGYVNEQFF
TGCGCCAGCAGCGAGCGGGGGTATGTAAATGAGCAGTTCTTC
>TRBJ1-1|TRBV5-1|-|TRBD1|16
CASRPNRGRGGSEAFF
TGCGCCAGCAGACCAAACAGGGGGCGAGGAGGATCTGAAGCTTTCTTT